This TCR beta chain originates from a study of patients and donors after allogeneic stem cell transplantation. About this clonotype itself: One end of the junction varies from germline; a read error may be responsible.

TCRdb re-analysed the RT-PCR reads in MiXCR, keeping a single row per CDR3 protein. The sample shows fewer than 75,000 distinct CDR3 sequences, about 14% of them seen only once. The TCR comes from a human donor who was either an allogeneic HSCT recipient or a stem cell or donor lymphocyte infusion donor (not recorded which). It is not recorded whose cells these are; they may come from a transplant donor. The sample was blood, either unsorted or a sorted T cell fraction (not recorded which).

As DNA, the CDR3 is TGTGCCGGCAGTTTAAGGATTCTTGGGGTGGTAAATACGCAGTATTTT. Protein product: CAGSLRILGVVNTQYF. The chain recombines TRBV12-3 or TRBV12-4 with TRBJ2-3; unclear D gene. The CDR3 loop spans 16 amino acids.